These 9 T cell receptor beta chains originate from one sample sequenced in a study of blood T cell repertoires in COVID-19. The data were produced by immunoSEQ multiplex PCR, yet TCRdb's version contains in-frame clones alone and is incomplete. The sample has about 260,000 clones; around nine tenths are singletons. Sequencing was carried out using peripheral blood. Every receptor here comes from an older woman with COVID-19, enrolled during active disease.

This clone was detected once. The chain joins TRBV6-5 to TRBJ1-5; D not certain. Trimming cost V 4 bases and J 5 bases, with 9 bases left between them. Looked up from germline, CDR1 is MNHEY and CDR2 is SVGAGI. CDR3 size: 13 residues. CDR3 protein: CASSSGSYQPQHF. The CDR3 DNA sequence: TGTGCCAGCAGTTCCGGGAGCTATCAGCCCCAGCATTTT.

The rearrangement joins TRBV9 to TRBJ2-3; 7 nucleotides match TRBD2. The germline CDR1 and CDR2 sequences are SGDLS and YYNGEE. The CDR3 loop spans 15 amino acids. Trimming took 4 bases from V and 1 from J; bases not matched to a gene: 6. The CDR3 spells CASSRGGVGTDTQYF. CDR3 nucleotide sequence: TGTGCCAGCAGCCGGGGAGGGGTGGGCACAGATACGCAGTATTTT.

The table lists this clone with a count of one. The rearrangement links TRBV19 to TRBJ1-4; D gene uncertain. Trimming took off 3 bases at V and 3 bases at J, with 14 bases between the two ends. The length of the CDR3 is 16 residues. The germline CDR1 and CDR2 sequences are LNHDA and SQIVND (reference sequence). CDR3 region: CASSIGPRRANEKLFF. Written as DNA, the CDR3 is TGTGCCAGTAGTATCGGCCCCCGTCGGGCTAATGAAAAACTGTTTTTT.

V and J are TRBV18 and TRBJ2-1; possible D gene TRBD1, 6 bases. Per germline, CDR1 KGHSH and CDR2 LQKENI. The V end lost 2 bases, the J end lost 0 bases, and 17 bases lay between the germline ends. The CDR3 is made up of 18 amino acids. The CDR3 region is CASSPDGQPPSSYNEQFF. CDR3 DNA sequence: TGTGCCAGCTCACCAGATGGACAGCCGCCAAGCTCCTACAATGAGCAGTTCTTC.

The chain employs TRBV7-2 and TRBJ2-2, with 7 bases lining up with TRBD2. The CDR3 has 15 residues. V shed 3 bases, J shed 8 bases, and the junction held 9 bases outside the gene matches. Germline loops: CDR1 SGHTA, CDR2 FQGNSA. CDR3 protein: CASSFSGLTGGELFF. The CDR3 DNA sequence: TGTGCCAGCAGCTTTTCGGGACTAACAGGAGGGGAGCTGTTTTTT.

V is TRBV7-6 and J is TRBJ2-1; 7 bases align to TRBD2. The junction had 16 bases not matched to a gene; V was cut back by 4 bases and J by 1 base. The length of the CDR3 is 19 residues. Germline CDR1 SGHVS, CDR2 FNYEAQ. The CDR3 reads CASSSAVSGGAGSYNEQFF. DNA of the CDR3: TGTGCCAGCAGCTCGGCGGTTAGCGGCGGAGCGGGGTCCTACAATGAGCAGTTCTTC.

A single count supports this clone. The chain employs TRBV28 and TRBJ1-2; 9 nucleotides align to TRBD1. The CDR3 consists of 13 residues. V was clipped by 10 bases and J by 3 bases; unmatched bases: 6. Germline CDR1 is MDHEN and CDR2 is SYDVKM. CDR3 sequence (DNA): TGTGCCACCTACGGACAGGGGCACTATGGCTACACCTTC. It is translated as CATYGQGHYGYTF.

The genes are TRBV3-1 (or the pseudogene TRBV3-2) and TRBJ2-7, with TRBD2 matching over 8 bases. The trim removed 1 base at V and 7 bases at J, leaving 12 bases unmatched. CDR3 size: 16 residues. Germline CDR1 is LGHDT and CDR2 is YNNKEL (reference sequence). CDR3 in DNA: TGTGCCAGCAGCCAAGTTATAGCGGGACTATTGGGGGAGCAGTACTTC. It encodes CASSQVIAGLLGEQYF.

This chain connects TRBV5-8 to TRBJ1-4; D might be TRBD1 (6 bases). CDR3 length equals 15 residues. V shed 5 bases and J shed 0 bases, with 11 bases lying between them. Germline loops: CDR1 SGHTS, CDR2 YDEGEE. This CDR3 reads CASRAGQTTNEKLFF. The CDR3 nucleotides are TGTGCCAGCAGGGCCGGACAGACAACTAATGAAAAACTGTTTTTT.